Listed below are T cell receptor beta chains from one sample, sequenced in a study of a mutant IDH1 vaccine in newly diagnosed glioma. Their target antigens are unknown. Clones were sequenced by immunoSEQ multiplex PCR, and TCRdb holds only the in-frame ones, with some missing. The data hold about 60,000 clones, with about 88% observed a single time. The source was PBMCs, collected from a glioma patient whose treatment included an IDH1 peptide vaccine. All receptors come from a woman in her fifties or sixties with glioma. Each CDR3 is given with its conserved first and last residue. A D gene is named only where the DNA matches it firmly. A row's size may be missing; if present it is once, few, many or a size class.

j_call	clone_size	v_call	d_call	cdr3_aa	cdr3_nt
TRBJ2-2	.	TRBV29-1	.	CSVPRGGGLNTGELFF	TGCAGCGTACCCAGGGGGGGCGGCTTGAACACCGGGGAGCTGTTTTTT
TRBJ2-1	once	TRBV2	.	CASSLQGNEQFF	TGTGCCAGCAGTTTACAGGGCAATGAGCAGTTCTTC
TRBJ1-2	.	TRBV6-1	.	CASSEVYDSPYGYTF	TGTGCCAGCAGTGAAGTTTATGACAGCCCATATGGCTACACCTTC
TRBJ2-7	.	TRBV7-9	.	CASSLEVRNYEQYF	TGTGCCAGCAGCTTAGAGGTCAGGAACTACGAGCAGTACTTC
TRBJ1-1	.	TRBV6-5	.	CASSRRGFAGTEAFF	TGTGCCAGCAGCCGGAGGGGGTTCGCGGGCACTGAAGCTTTCTTT
TRBJ1-6	few	TRBV4-1	.	CASSLPIPGRGRYSPLHF	TGCGCCAGCAGCCTGCCAATTCCTGGGAGGGGCCGGTATTCACCCCTCCACTTT
TRBJ1-1	.	TRBV29-1	.	CSVEDPGHGGTEAFF	TGCAGCGTTGAAGATCCAGGTCACGGGGGAACTGAAGCTTTCTTT
TRBJ2-7	.	TRBV7-9	.	CASSLRQDTYEQYF	TGTGCCAGCAGTCTACGACAGGATACCTACGAGCAGTACTTC
TRBJ2-7	.	TRBV2	.	CASSEGDSYEQYF	TGTGCCAGCAGTGAAGGCGACTCCTACGAGCAGTACTTC
TRBJ1-6	.	TRBV15	.	CATSGNMAGNSPLHF	TGTGCCACCAGCGGAAACATGGCCGGTAATTCACCCCTCCACTTT
TRBJ2-5	.	TRBV7-9	.	CASSRRDGRKTQYF	TGTGCCAGCAGCCGACGAGACGGGCGAAAGACCCAGTACTTC
TRBJ1-5	.	TRBV19	.	CASSIVGGLPQHF	TGTGCCAGTAGTATAGTTGGAGGATTGCCCCAGCATTTT
TRBJ1-2	.	TRBV4-3	.	CASSQEGQAAYGYTF	TGCGCCAGCAGCCAAGAAGGCCAGGCCGCCTATGGCTACACCTTC
TRBJ1-2	.	TRBV15	.	CATSRDHYGYTF	TGTGCCACCAGCAGAGACCACTATGGCTACACCTTC
TRBJ2-7	once	TRBV19	TRBD2	CASRQTSGAPRYEQYF	TGTGCCAGTAGACAGACTAGCGGGGCCCCTCGGTACGAGCAGTACTTC
TRBJ2-3	.	TRBV2	TRBD1	CASSRQGSADTQYF	TGTGCCAGCAGCAGACAGGGGTCGGCAGATACGCAGTATTTT
TRBJ1-2	.	TRBV15	TRBD1	CATSVQGAGYYGYTF	TGTGCCACCAGCGTTCAGGGGGCGGGGTACTATGGCTACACCTTC
TRBJ2-3	once	TRBV5-4	TRBD1	CASSLEGAGTDTQYF	TGTGCCAGCAGCTTGGAGGGGGCAGGCACAGATACGCAGTATTTT
TRBJ1-6	once	TRBV5-6	.	CASSLTVNNSPLHF	TGTGCCAGCAGCTTGACAGTCAATAATTCACCCCTCCACTTT
TRBJ1-3	once	TRBV4-1	.	CASSQGSVNTIYF	TGCGCCAGCAGCCAAGGAAGCGTTAACACCATATATTTT
TRBJ1-2	.	TRBV4-2	TRBD1	CASSQDRTGSYGYTF	TGTGCCAGCAGCCAAGACCGGACAGGTAGCTATGGCTACACCTTC
TRBJ1-5	.	TRBV9	.	CASSLGTLANQPQHF	TGTGCCAGCAGCCTAGGCACGTTGGCAAATCAGCCCCAGCATTTT
TRBJ1-1	.	TRBV2	.	CASSSGPNTEAFF	TGTGCCAGCAGTTCTGGTCCCAACACTGAAGCTTTCTTT
TRBJ1-1	.	TRBV28	TRBD1	CASSLTGGPEAFF	TGTGCCAGCAGCCTGACAGGGGGACCCGAAGCTTTCTTT
TRBJ2-1	once	TRBV30	TRBD1	CAWSFADRVKGEQFF	TGTGCCTGGAGTTTCGCGGACAGGGTGAAGGGAGAGCAGTTCTTC